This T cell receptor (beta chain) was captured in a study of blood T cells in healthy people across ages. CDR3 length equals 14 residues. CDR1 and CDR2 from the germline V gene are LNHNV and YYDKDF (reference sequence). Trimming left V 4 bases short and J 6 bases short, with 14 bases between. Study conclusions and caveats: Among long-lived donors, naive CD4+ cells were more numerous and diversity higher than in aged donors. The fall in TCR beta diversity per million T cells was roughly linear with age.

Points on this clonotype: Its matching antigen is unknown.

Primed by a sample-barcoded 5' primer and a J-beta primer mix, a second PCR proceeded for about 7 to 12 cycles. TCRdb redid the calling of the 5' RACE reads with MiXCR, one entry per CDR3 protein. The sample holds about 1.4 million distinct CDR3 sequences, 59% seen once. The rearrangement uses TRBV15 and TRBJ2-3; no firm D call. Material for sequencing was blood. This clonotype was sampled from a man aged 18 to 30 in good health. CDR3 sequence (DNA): TGTGCCACCAGCATAATCTCTGGGGTTGATACGCAGTATTTT. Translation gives CATSIISGVDTQYF.